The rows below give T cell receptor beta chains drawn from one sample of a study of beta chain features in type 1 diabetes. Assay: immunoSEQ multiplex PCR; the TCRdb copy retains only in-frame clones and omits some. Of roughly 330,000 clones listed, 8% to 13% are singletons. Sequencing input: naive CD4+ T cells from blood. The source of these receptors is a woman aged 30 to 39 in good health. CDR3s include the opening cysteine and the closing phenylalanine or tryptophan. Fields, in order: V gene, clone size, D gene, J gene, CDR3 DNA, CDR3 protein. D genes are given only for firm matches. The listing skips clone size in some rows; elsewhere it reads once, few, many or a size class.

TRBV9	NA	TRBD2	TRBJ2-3	TGTGCCAGCAGCCCGACGACTAGCGGCACAGATACGCAGTATTTT	CASSPTTSGTDTQYF
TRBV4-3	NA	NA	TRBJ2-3	TGCGCCAGCAGCCAAAGGGCAAGTGGAGGAGATACGCAGTATTTT	CASSQRASGGDTQYF
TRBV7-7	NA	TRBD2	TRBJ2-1	TGTGCTAGCAGTCAACTAGCGGGAGCAGGGTCGGCCGATGAGCAGTTCTTC	CASSQLAGAGSADEQFF
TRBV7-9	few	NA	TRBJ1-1	TGTGCCAGCAGCTTAGGGGCGGGGTCTGAAGCTTTCTTT	CASSLGAGSEAFF
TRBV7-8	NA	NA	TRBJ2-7	TGTGCCAGCAGCTCGACTTTCGATAGAAAACAGTACTTC	CASSSTFDRKQYF
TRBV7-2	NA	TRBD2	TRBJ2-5	TGTGCCAGCAGCTTCGCGGGGGGGGAGACCCAGTACTTC	CASSFAGGETQYF
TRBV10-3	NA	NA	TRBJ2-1	TGTGCCATCAGTGAGGGGGAAGGGGCCGGACGAAATGAGCAGTTCTTC	CAISEGEGAGRNEQFF
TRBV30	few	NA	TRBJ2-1	TGTGCCTGGAGTGTAGGGGGTGGCTGGGGTGAGCAGTTCTTC	CAWSVGGGWGEQFF
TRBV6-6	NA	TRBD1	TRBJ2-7	TGTGCCAGCAGGCCCGACAGGGGGAGGTACGAGCAGTACTTC	CASRPDRGRYEQYF
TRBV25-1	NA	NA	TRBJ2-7	TGTGCCAGCAGTGAGGGGGACTTGGTTTACGAGCAGTACTTC	CASSEGDLVYEQYF
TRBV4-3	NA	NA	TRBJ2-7	TGCGCCAGCAGCTCTTTACCGGGGGATCGGGGCTACGAGCAGTACTTC	CASSSLPGDRGYEQYF
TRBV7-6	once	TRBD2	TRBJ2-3	TGTGCCAGCAGCTGGACTAGCGGGCTTGGCACAGATACGCAGTATTTT	CASSWTSGLGTDTQYF
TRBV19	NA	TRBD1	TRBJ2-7	TGTGCCAGTAGTATACAGGGACAGGGACCCTACGAGCAGTACTTC	CASSIQGQGPYEQYF
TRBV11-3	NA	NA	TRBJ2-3	TGTGCCAGCAGCTTATCCGAGGGAACTGATACGCAGTATTTT	CASSLSEGTDTQYF
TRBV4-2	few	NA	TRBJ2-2	TGTGCCAGCAGCCCACAGGGTCCCGGGGAGCTGTTTTTT	CASSPQGPGELFF
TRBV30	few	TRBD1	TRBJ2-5	TGTGCCTGGAGATCGGACAGGGGACAGACCCAGTACTTC	CAWRSDRGQTQYF
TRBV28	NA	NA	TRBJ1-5	TGTGCCAGCAGTCCCGCGGACAGACTAAATCAGCCCCAGCATTTT	CASSPADRLNQPQHF
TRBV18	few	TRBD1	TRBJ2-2	TGTGCCAGCTCACCAACAGGGGGCCGAACCGGGGAGCTGTTTTTT	CASSPTGGRTGELFF
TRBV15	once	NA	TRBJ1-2	TGTGCCACCAGCAGAGACAGGGGTGACTATGGCTACACCTTC	CATSRDRGDYGYTF
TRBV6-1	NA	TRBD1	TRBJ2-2	TGTGCCAGCAGTGAAAGTGGGACAGGGCGGCGGGAGCTGTTTTTT	CASSESGTGRRELFF
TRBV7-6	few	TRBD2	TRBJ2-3	TGTGCCAGCAGCCACGCACTAGCGGGCACAGATACGCAGTATTTT	CASSHALAGTDTQYF
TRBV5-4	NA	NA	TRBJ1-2	TGTGCCAGCAGCCGCCGGGCAGGGGCTAACTATGGCTACACCTTC	CASSRRAGANYGYTF
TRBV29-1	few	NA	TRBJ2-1	TGCAGCGTTGTAGTGGATAGCGACGAGCAGTTCTTC	CSVVVDSDEQFF
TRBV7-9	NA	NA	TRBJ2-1	TGTGCCAGCAGCTCCCCCGGACTGACGGGAGCCAATGAGCAGTTCTTC	CASSSPGLTGANEQFF
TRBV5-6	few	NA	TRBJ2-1	TGTGCCAGCAGCTCAACCACCTTTGGGGGCAGCTCCTACAATGAGCAGTTCTTC	CASSSTTFGGSSYNEQFF
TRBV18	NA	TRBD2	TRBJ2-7	TGTGCCAGCTCACTGACTAGCGGGAGCCACGAGCAGTACTTC	CASSLTSGSHEQYF
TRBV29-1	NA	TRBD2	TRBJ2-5	TGCAGCGCTGGGACTAGCGGAGATCAAGAGACCCAGTACTTC	CSAGTSGDQETQYF
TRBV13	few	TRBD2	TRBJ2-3	TGTGCCAGCAGCCTAGGACTAGCGGGAAGCACAGATACGCAGTATTTT	CASSLGLAGSTDTQYF
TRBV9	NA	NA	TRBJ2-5	TGTGCCAGCAGCGTAGCACAGGGTGAGACCCAGTACTTC	CASSVAQGETQYF
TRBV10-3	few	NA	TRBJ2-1	TGTGCCATCACTTCAGGGAGGTCGTCGGATGAGCAGTTCTTC	CAITSGRSSDEQFF
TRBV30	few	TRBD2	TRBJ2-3	TGTGCCTGGGCTACTAGCGGGAGAGGAACAGATACGCAGTATTTT	CAWATSGRGTDTQYF
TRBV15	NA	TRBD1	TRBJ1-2	TGTGCCACCAGCAGAGAGTTGGGACAGGGGTCCCTTAACTATGGCTACACCTTC	CATSRELGQGSLNYGYTF